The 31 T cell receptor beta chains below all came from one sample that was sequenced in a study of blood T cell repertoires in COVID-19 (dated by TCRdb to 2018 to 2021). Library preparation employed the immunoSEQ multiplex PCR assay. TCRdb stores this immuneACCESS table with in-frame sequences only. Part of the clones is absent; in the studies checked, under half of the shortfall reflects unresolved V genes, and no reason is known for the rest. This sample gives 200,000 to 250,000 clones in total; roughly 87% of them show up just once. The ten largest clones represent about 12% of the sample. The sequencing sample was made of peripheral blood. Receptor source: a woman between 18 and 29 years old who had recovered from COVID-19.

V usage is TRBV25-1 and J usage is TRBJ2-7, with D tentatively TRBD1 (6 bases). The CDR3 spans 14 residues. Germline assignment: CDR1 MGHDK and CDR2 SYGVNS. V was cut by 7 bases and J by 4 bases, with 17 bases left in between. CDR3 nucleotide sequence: TGTGCCAGCACATCGGACAGTGGCGTTTACGAGCAGTACTTC. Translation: CASTSDSGVYEQYF.

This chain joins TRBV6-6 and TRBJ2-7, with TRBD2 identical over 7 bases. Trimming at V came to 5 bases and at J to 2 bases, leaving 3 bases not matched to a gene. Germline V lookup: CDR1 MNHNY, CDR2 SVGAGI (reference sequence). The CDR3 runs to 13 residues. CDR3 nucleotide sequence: TGTGCCAGCAGTACGACTAGCCCCTACGAGCAGTACTTC. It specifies CASSTTSPYEQYF.

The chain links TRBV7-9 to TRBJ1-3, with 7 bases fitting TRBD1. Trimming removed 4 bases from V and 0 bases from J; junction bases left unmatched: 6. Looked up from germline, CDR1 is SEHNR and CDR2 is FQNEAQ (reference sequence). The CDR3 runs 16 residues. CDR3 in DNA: TGTGCCAGCAGCTCTGGACAGGTTAGCTCTGGAAACACCATATATTTT. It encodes CASSSGQVSSGNTIYF.

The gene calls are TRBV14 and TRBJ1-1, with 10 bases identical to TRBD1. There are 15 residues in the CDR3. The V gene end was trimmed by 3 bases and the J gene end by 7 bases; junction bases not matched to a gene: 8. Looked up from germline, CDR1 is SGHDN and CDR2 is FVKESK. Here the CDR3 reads CASSQLDRGHGEAFF. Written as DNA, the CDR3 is TGTGCCAGCAGCCAGCTCGACAGGGGGCATGGTGAAGCTTTCTTT.

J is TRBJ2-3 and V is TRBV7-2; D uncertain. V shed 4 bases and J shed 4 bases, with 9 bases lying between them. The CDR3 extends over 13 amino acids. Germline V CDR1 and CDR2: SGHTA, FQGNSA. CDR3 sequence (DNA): TGTGCCAGCAGCTCTTATAGCTCAGATACGCAGTATTTT. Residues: CASSSYSSDTQYF.

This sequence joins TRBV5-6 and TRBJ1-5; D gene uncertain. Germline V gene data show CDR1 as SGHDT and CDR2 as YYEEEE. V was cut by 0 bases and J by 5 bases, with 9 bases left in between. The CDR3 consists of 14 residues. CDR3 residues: CASSLGLGDQPQHF. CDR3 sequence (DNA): TGTGCCAGCAGCTTGGGACTTGGAGATCAGCCCCAGCATTTT. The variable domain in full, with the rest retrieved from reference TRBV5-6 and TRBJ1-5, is DAGVTQSPTHLIKTRGQQVTLRCSPKSGHDTVSWYQQALGQGPQFIFQYYEEEERQRGNFPDRFSGHQFPNYSSELNVNALLLGDSALYLCASSLGLGDQPQHFGDGTRLSIL.

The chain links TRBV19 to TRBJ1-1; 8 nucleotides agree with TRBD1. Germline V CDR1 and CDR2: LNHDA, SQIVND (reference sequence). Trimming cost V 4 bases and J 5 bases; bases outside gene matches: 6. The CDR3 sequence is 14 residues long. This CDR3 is CASSTGGTGTEAFF. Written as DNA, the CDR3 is TGTGCCAGTAGTACAGGGGGCACGGGTACTGAAGCTTTCTTT.

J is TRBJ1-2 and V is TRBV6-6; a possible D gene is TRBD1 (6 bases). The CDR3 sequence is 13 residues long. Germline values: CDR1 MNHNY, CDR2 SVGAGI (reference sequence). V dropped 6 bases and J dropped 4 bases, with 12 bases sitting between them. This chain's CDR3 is CASRVRDTYGYTF. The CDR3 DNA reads TGTGCCAGCAGAGTCCGGGACACCTATGGCTACACCTTC.

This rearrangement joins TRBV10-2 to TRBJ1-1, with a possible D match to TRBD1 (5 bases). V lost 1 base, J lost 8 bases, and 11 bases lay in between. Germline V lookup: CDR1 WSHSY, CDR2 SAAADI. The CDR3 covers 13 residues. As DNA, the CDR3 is TGCGCCAGCAGTGAGTGGGGGGGTCCCGAAGCTTTCTTT. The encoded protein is CASSEWGGPEAFF.

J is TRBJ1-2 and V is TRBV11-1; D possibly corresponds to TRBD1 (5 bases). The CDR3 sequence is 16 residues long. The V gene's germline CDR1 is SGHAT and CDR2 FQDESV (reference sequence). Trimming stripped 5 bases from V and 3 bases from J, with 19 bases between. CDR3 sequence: CASSPIAVRDYYGYTF. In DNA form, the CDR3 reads TGTGCCAGCAGCCCTATAGCCGTCAGGGATTACTATGGCTACACCTTC. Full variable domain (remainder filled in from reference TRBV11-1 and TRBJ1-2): EAEVAQSPRYKITEKSQAVAFWCDPISGHATLYWYRQILGQGPELLVQFQDESVVDDSQLPKDRFSAERLKGVDSTLKIQPAELGDSAMYLCASSPIAVRDYYGYTFGSGTRLTVV.

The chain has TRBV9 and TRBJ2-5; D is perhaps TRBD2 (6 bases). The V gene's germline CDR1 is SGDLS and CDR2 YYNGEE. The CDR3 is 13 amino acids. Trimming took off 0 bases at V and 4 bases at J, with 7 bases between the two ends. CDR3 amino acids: CASSVGDSETQYF. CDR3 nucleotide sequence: TGTGCCAGCAGCGTAGGGGACTCAGAGACCCAGTACTTC.

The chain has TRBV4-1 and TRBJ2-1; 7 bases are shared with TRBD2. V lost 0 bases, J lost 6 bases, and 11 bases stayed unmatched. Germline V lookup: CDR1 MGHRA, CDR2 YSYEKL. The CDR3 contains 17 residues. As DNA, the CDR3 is TGCGCCAGCAGCCAAGATATGAGCGGGACCCGCGGCAATGAGCAGTTCTTC. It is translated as CASSQDMSGTRGNEQFF.

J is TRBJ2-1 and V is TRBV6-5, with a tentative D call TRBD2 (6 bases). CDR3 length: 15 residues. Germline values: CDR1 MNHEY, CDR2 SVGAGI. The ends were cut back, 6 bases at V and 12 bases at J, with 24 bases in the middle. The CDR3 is CASRFHPPGDLVQFF. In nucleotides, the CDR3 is TGTGCCAGCAGATTCCACCCCCCGGGGGACCTTGTGCAGTTCTTC.

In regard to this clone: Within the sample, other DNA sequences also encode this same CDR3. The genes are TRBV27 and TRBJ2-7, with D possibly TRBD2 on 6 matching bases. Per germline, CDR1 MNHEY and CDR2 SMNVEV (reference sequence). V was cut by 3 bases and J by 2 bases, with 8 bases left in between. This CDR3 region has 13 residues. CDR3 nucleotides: TGTGCCAGCAGTTTGGCGGGAACCTACGAGCAGTACTTC. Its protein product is CASSLAGTYEQYF.

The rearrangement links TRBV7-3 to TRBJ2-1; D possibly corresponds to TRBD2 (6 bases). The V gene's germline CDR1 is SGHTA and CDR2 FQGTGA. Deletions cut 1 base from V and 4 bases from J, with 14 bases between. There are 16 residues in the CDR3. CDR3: CASSLNGGIQYNEQFF. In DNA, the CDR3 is TGTGCCAGCAGCTTAAATGGGGGGATTCAATACAATGAGCAGTTCTTC.

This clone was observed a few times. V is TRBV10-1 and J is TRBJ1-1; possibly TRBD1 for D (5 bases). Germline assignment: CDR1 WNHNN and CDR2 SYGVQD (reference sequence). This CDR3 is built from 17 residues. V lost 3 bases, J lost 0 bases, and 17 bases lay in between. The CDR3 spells CASSDGPGEGMNTEAFF. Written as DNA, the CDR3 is TGCGCCAGCAGTGATGGTCCGGGGGAAGGGATGAACACTGAAGCTTTCTTT.

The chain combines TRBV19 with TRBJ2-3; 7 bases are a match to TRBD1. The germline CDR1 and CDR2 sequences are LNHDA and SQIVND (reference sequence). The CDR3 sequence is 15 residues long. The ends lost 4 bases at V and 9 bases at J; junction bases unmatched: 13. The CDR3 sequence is CASSRQGLSQGTQYF. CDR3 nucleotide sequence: TGTGCCAGTAGTAGACAGGGCCTATCCCAGGGGACGCAGTATTTT.

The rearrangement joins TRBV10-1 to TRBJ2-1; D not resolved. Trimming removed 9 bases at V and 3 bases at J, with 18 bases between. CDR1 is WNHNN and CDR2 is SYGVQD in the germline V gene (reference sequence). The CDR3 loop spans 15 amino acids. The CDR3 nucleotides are TGCGCCAGAAGATTTGGCGGTTCGAACTACAATGAGCAGTTCTTC. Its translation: CARRFGGSNYNEQFF.

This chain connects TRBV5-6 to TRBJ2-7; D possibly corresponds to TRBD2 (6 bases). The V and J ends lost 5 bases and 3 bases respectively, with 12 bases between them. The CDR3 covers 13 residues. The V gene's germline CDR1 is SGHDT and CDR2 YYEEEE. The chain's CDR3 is CASSPGVFYEQYF. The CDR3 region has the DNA TGTGCCAGCAGTCCGGGAGTTTTCTACGAGCAGTACTTC.

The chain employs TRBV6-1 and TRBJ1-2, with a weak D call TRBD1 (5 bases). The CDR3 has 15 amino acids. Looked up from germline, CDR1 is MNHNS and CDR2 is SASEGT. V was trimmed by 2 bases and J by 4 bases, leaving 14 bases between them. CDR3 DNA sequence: TGTGCCAGCAGTGAAATATGGGGCTCTCCCTATGGCTACACCTTC. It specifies CASSEIWGSPYGYTF.

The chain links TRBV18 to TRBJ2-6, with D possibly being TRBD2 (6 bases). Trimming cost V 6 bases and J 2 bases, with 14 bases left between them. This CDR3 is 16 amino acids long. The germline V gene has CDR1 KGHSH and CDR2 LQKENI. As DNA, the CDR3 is TGTGCCAGCTCCCCCACTTGGGGGGCTGGGGCCAACGTCCTGACTTTC. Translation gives CASSPTWGAGANVLTF.

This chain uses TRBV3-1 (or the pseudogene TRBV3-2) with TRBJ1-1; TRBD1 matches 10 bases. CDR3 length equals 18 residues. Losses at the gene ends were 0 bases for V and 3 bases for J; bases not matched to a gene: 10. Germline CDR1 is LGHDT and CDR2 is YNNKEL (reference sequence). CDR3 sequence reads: CASSQDPRDRGLYTEAFF. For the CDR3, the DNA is TGTGCCAGCAGCCAAGATCCCCGGGACAGGGGTTTATACACTGAAGCTTTCTTT.

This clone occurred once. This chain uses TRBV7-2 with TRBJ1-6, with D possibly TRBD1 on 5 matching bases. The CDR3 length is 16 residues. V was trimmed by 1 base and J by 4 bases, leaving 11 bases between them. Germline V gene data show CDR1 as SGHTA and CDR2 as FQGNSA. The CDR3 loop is CASSLVVGEYNSPLHF. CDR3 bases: TGTGCCAGCAGCTTAGTGGTAGGGGAATATAATTCACCCCTCCACTTT.

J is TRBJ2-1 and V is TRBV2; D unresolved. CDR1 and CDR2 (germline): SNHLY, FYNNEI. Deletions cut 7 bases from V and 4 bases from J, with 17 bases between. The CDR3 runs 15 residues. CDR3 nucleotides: TGTGCCAGCACGCCACAAGCGCGCTTATACAATGAGCAGTTCTTC. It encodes CASTPQARLYNEQFF.

CDR3 in DNA: TGTGCCAGCACCCCGGCAGGGGCCTACGAGCAGTACTTC. As protein: CASTPAGAYEQYF. The chain joins TRBV12-3 or TRBV12-4 to TRBJ2-7; possibly TRBD1 for D (6 bases). The CDR3 is 13 residues long. V was clipped by 7 bases and J by 2 bases, with 12 bases between them.

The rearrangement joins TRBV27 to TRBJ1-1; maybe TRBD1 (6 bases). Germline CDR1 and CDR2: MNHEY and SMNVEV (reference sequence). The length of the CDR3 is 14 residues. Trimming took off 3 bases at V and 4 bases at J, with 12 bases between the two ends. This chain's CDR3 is CASSFGGRITEAFF. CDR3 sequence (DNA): TGTGCCAGCAGTTTCGGGGGGCGTATCACTGAAGCTTTCTTT.

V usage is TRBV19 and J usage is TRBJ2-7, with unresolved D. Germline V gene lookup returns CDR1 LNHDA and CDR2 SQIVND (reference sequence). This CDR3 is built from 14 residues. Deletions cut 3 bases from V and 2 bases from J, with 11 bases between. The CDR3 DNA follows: TGTGCCAGTAGTATCGCTTCCGGTGCCTACGAGCAGTACTTC. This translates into CASSIASGAYEQYF.

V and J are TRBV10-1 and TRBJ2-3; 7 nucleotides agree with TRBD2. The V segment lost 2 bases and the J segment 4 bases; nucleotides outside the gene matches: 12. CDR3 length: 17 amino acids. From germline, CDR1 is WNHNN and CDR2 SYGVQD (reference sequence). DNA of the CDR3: TGCGCCAGCAGTGAGGGTTTTGGCGGGAGAGGCGCAGATACGCAGTATTTT. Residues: CASSEGFGGRGADTQYF.

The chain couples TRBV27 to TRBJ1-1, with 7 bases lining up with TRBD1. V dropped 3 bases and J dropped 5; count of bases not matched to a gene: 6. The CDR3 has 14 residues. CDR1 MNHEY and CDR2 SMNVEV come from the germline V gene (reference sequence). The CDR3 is CASSFDRVGTEAFF. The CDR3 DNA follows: TGTGCCAGCAGTTTCGACAGGGTGGGAACTGAAGCTTTCTTT.

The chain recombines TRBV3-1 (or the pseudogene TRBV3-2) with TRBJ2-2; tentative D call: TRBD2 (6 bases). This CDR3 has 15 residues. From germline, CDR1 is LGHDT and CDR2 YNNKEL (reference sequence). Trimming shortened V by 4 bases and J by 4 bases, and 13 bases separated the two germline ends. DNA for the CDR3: TGTGCCAGCAGCCGGACTAAGGCGAGCACCGGGGAGCTGTTTTTT. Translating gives CASSRTKASTGELFF.

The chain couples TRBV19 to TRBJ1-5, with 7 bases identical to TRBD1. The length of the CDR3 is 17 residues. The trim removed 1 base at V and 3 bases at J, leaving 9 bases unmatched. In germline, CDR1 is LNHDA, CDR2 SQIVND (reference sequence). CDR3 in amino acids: CASSIGPGTVNNQPQHF. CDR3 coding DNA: TGTGCCAGTAGTATAGGGCCGGGGACAGTAAACAATCAGCCCCAGCATTTT.